This T cell receptor beta chain was recovered during a study of blood T cell repertoires in COVID-19. This table comes from immunoSEQ multiplex PCR, and its TCRdb copy is limited to in-frame clones, with some not included. The sample holds more than 100,000 clones, approximately 80% seen once. V trimming: 3 bases; J trimming: 2 bases; junction bases outside the gene matches: 10. CDR3 length equals 17 residues. The germline CDR1 and CDR2 sequences are SGHTA and FQGNSA. The clonotype was recovered from a woman in her 70s with acute or convalescent COVID-19. Input material: peripheral blood. The chain recombines TRBV7-2 with TRBJ1-1, with 9 bases matching TRBD1. Here the CDR3 DNA reads TGTGCCAGCAGCTTCACCGATCCGGGACAGGGAAACACTGAAGCTTTCTTT. This translates into CASSFTDPGQGNTEAFF.